This T cell receptor beta chain was recorded in a study of neoadjuvant anti-PD-1 for oral cavity cancer. Repertoires were generated with immunoSEQ multiplex PCR, while TCRdb's copy carries only in-frame clones and drops some. The data show 11,000 to 15,000 clones, around 75% seen once. This clone was detected only a few times. V shed 3 bases and J shed 8 bases, with 23 bases lying between them. The germline CDR1 and CDR2 sequences are GTSNPN and SVGIG (reference sequence). CDR3 size: 16 residues. This rearrangement joins TRBV30 to TRBJ2-4; the D gene is possibly TRBD1 (7 bases). The sequence came from a person between 35 and 79 years old with oral cavity squamous cell carcinoma. Sample: PBMCs, taken before nivolumab (anti-PD-1) treatment. CDR3 protein: CAWRIGGTAGIDIQYF. Written as DNA, the CDR3 is TGTGCCTGGAGGATTGGGGGGACAGCCGGAATAGACATTCAGTACTTC.